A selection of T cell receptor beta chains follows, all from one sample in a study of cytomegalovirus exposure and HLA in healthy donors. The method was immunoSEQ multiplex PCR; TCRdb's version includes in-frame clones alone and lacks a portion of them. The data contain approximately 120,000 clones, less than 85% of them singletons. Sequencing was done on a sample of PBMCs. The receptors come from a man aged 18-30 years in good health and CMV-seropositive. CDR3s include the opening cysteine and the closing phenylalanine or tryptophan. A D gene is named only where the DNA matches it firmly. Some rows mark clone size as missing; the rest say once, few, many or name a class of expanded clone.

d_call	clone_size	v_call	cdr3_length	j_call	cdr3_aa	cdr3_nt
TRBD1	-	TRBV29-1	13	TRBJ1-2	CSVAGQLIHGYTF	TGCAGCGTCGCGGGACAGCTGATCCATGGCTACACCTTC
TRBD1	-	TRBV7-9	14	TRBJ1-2	CASSLPAGGYGYTF	TGTGCCAGCAGCTTACCGGCAGGGGGTTATGGCTACACCTTC
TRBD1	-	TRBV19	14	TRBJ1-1	CASIDRGGGTEAFF	TGTGCCAGTATCGACAGGGGTGGAGGCACTGAAGCTTTCTTT
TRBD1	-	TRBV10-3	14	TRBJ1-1	CATREGQGGTEAFF	TGTGCCACGCGCGAGGGACAGGGCGGCACTGAAGCTTTCTTT
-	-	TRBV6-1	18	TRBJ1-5	CASSVPEGRARSNQPQHF	TGTGCCAGCAGTGTACCCGAGGGGAGGGCTCGCAGCAATCAGCCCCAGCATTTT
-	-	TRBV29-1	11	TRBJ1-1	CSAGQGTEAFF	TGCAGCGCTGGGCAGGGGACTGAAGCTTTCTTT
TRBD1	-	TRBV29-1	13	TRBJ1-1	CSAGQGVNTEAFF	TGCAGCGCCGGACAGGGTGTGAACACTGAAGCTTTCTTT
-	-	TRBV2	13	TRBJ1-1	CAIRLIGNTEAFF	TGTGCCATTCGTCTAATTGGGAACACTGAAGCTTTCTTT
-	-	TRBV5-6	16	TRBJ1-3	CASSLTGQNQGNTIYF	TGTGCCAGCAGCCTTACAGGACAAAATCAAGGAAACACCATATATTTT
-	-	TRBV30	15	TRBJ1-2	CAWWGRPAPSLGYTF	TGTGCCTGGTGGGGGAGGCCGGCCCCCTCTCTTGGCTACACCTTC
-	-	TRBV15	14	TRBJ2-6	CATMSLSGANVLTF	TGTGCCACCATGAGTCTCTCTGGGGCCAACGTCCTGACTTTC
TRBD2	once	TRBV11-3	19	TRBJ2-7	CASSLDTVGRGDPSYEQYF	TGTGCCAGCAGCTTAGACACCGTGGGGCGGGGGGATCCCTCCTACGAGCAGTACTTC
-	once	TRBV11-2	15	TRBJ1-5	CASSPSGGSNQPQHF	TGTGCCAGCAGCCCCTCAGGCGGGAGCAATCAGCCCCAGCATTTT
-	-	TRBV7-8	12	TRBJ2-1	CASSSTGFSEFF	TGTGCCAGCAGCTCTACAGGATTCTCGGAGTTCTTC
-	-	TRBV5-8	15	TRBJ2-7	CASSLRGWGSYEQYF	TGTGCCAGCAGCTTGAGGGGTTGGGGCTCCTACGAGCAGTACTTC
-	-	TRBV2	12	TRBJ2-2	CASTGGSGELFF	TGTGCCAGCACTGGGGGGTCCGGGGAGCTGTTTTTT
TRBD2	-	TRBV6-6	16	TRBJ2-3	CASSYLSGGSTDTQYF	TGTGCCAGCAGTTACTTGAGCGGGGGTAGCACAGATACGCAGTATTTT
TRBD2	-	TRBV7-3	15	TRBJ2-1	CASSPSGGSYNEQFF	TGTGCCAGCAGTCCTAGCGGGGGTTCCTACAATGAGCAGTTCTTC
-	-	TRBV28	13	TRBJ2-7	CASSYGATSEQYF	TGTGCCAGCAGTTATGGGGCCACCAGCGAGCAGTACTTC
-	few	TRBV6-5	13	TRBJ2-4	CASRQGGQNIQYF	TGTGCCAGCAGACAGGGAGGGCAAAACATTCAGTACTTC
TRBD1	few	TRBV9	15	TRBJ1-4	CASSVAEGAGEKLFF	TGTGCCAGCAGCGTAGCTGAGGGGGCTGGTGAAAAACTGTTTTTT
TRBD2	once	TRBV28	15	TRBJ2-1	CASTLTSGVNNEQFF	TGTGCCAGCACCTTGACTAGCGGGGTTAACAATGAGCAGTTCTTC
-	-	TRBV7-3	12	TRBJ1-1	CASSSGGSEAFF	TGTGCCAGCAGCTCCGGAGGGTCTGAAGCTTTCTTT
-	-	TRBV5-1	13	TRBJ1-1	CASSLAPNTEAFF	TGCGCCAGCAGCTTGGCTCCGAACACTGAAGCTTTCTTT
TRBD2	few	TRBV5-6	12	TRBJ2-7	CASSWGGDEQYF	TGTGCCAGCAGCTGGGGAGGGGACGAGCAGTACTTC
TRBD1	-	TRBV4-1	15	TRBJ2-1	CASSPFRGPYNEQFF	TGCGCCAGCAGCCCGTTCAGGGGGCCCTACAATGAGCAGTTCTTC
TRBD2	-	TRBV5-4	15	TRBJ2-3	CASALGGRGDDTQYF	TGTGCCAGCGCCTTGGGTGGCCGGGGGGACGATACGCAGTATTTT
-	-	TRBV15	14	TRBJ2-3	CATSRDFGTDTQYF	TGTGCCACCAGCCGGGACTTCGGGACAGATACGCAGTATTTT
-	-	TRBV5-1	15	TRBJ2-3	CASSPSVGGTDTQYF	TGCGCCAGCAGCCCGTCAGTGGGAGGCACAGATACGCAGTATTTT
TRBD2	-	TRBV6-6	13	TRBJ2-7	CASSYPGGNEQYF	TGTGCCAGCAGTTACCCCGGGGGGAACGAGCAGTACTTC
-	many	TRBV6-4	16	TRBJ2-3	CASSPSGASGTDTQYF	TGTGCCAGCAGTCCATCTGGGGCTAGCGGCACAGATACGCAGTATTTT
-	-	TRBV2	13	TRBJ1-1	CASRQEGGTEAFF	TGTGCCAGCAGGCAGGAAGGAGGCACTGAAGCTTTCTTT
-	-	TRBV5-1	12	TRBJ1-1	CASRTTGTEAFF	TGCGCCAGCCGAACCACAGGGACTGAAGCTTTCTTT
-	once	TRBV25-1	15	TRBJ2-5	CASSQPRGGPETQYF	TGTGCCAGCAGTCAACCTAGGGGGGGCCCGGAGACCCAGTACTTC
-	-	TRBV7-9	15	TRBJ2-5	CASSPGDVARETQYF	TGTGCCAGCAGCCCGGGGGACGTAGCCCGGGAGACCCAGTACTTC
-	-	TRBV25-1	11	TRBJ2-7	CAAGGTYEQYF	TGTGCGGCCGGCGGCACCTACGAGCAGTACTTC
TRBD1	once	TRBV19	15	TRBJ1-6	CASSTDRGGNSPLHF	TGTGCCAGTAGTACGGACAGGGGAGGAAATTCACCCCTCCACTTT